The following is a T cell receptor (beta chain) sequence with its context. This entry is derived from a study of blood T cell repertoires in COVID-19. Sequencing used immunoSEQ multiplex PCR; TCRdb keeps in-frame clones, though not all of them. The table lists over 150,000 clones, around four fifths of them singletons. Germline CDR1 is MNHNY and CDR2 is SVGAGI (reference sequence). The CDR3 runs to 16 residues. V trimming: 11 bases; J trimming: 5 bases; junction bases outside the gene matches: 13. The chain is built from TRBV6-6 and TRBJ2-7; 15 bases map to TRBD2. Sequencing input: peripheral blood. This receptor was obtained from a woman aged 55-70 years with acute or convalescent COVID-19. This CDR3 is CASSPGLAGGPHEQYF. In DNA form, the CDR3 reads TGTGCCTCCTCCCCCGGACTAGCGGGGGGGCCCCACGAGCAGTACTTC.